Listed here are 23 T cell receptor beta chains from one sample, sequenced in a study of T cell responses to AZD1222 COVID-19 vaccine. The method was immunoSEQ multiplex PCR; TCRdb's version includes in-frame clones alone and lacks a portion of them. The table shows over 80,000 clones, with 85% to 90% occurring only once. The specimen comprised peripheral blood, sampled on day 0 of AZD1222 vaccination. Every receptor here comes from an adult in good health.

This sequence joins TRBV6-4 and TRBJ2-3; the match to TRBD2 covers 11 bases. Looked up from germline, CDR1 is MRHNA and CDR2 is SNTAGT. This CDR3 comprises 15 residues. J was trimmed by 5 bases and V by 5 bases; bases with no gene match: 6. The CDR3 DNA sequence: TGTGCCAGCAGTCAACTAGCGGGAGAGGTAGATACGCAGTATTTT. Translation gives CASSQLAGEVDTQYF.

Worth noting for this clone: A junction end diverges from the germline sequence, so it may reflect a read error. The chain couples TRBV6-4 to TRBJ2-2; D not resolved. Germline CDR1 and CDR2: MRHNA and SNTAGT. This CDR3 has 13 amino acids. The CDR3: CANSDGAVRELFF. CDR3 DNA: TGTGCCAACAGTGACGGCGCGGTTAGGGAGCTGTTTTTT.

This clone was seen a single time. The rearrangement links TRBV29-1 to TRBJ2-2; D unresolved. The CDR3 has 14 residues. The V gene lost 4 bases and the J gene lost 3 bases, with 12 bases spanning the gap. The V gene's germline CDR1 is SQVTM and CDR2 ANQGSEA. Here the CDR3 reads CSVAVADYTGELFF. The CDR3 nucleotides read TGCAGCGTTGCGGTGGCGGATTACACCGGGGAGCTGTTTTTT.

The chain uses TRBV5-4 and TRBJ1-4; the match to TRBD1 covers 8 bases. Germline values: CDR1 SGHNT, CDR2 YYREEE (reference sequence). This CDR3 is 14 amino acids long. J gave up 7 bases and V 3 bases, and 5 bases lay outside the gene matches. The CDR3 DNA reads TGTGCCAGCAGCTCCTGGGGGACAGGTGAAAAACTGTTTTTT. This sequence encodes CASSSWGTGEKLFF. The whole variable domain, remainder taken from reference TRBV5-4 and TRBJ1-4, is ETGVTQSPTHLIKTRGQQVTLRCSSQSGHNTVSWYQQALGQGPQFIFQYYREEENGRGNFPPRFSGLQFPNYSSELNVNALELDDSALYLCASSSWGTGEKLFFGSGTQLSVL.

The chain combines TRBV9 with TRBJ2-1, with D unresolved. CDR1 and CDR2 (germline): SGDLS, YYNGEE. CDR3 length: 13 amino acids. V was trimmed by 5 bases and J by 9 bases, leaving 15 bases between them. CDR3 nucleotide sequence: TGTGCCAGCAGTGGAGACTCTAGAGTTGAGCAGTTCTTC. This sequence encodes CASSGDSRVEQFF.

This sequence joins TRBV28 and TRBJ1-6, with no clear D. The CDR3 runs 14 residues. V was pared by 10 bases and J by 3 bases, with 13 bases between. Germline assignment: CDR1 MDHEN and CDR2 SYDVKM. CDR3 region: CATRNSIYNSPLHF. DNA of the CDR3: TGTGCCACCCGAAACTCAATCTATAATTCACCCCTCCACTTT.

This clone was picked up a small number of times. This chain links TRBV4-2 with TRBJ2-1; 10 nucleotides align to TRBD1. The CDR3 runs to 16 residues. With 1 base clipped from V and 6 bases from J, the junction kept 6 bases outside the gene matches. From germline, CDR1 is LGHNA and CDR2 YNFKEQ. This CDR3 is CASSQGQGAEGNEQFF. The DNA of the CDR3 is TGTGCCAGCAGCCAAGGACAGGGGGCAGAGGGCAATGAGCAGTTCTTC.

The genes are TRBV6-7 and TRBJ2-3, with TRBD2 matching over 13 bases. TRBV6-7 is noted as an ORF with a role that remains uncertain. The CDR3 spans 16 residues. Unmatched junction bases numbered 5, after V lost 4 bases and J lost 4 bases. CDR3 loop: CASSSGTSGTADTQYF. The CDR3 region has the DNA TGTGCCAGCAGTTCCGGGACTAGCGGGACTGCAGATACGCAGTATTTT.

The rearrangement joins TRBV6-5 to TRBJ1-1; 9 nucleotides agree with TRBD1. The CDR3 contains 14 residues. CDR1 is MNHEY, CDR2 SVGAGI, per germline. Germline trimming cut 6 bases from V and 4 bases from J; bases unmatched to any gene: 6. The CDR3, as DNA: TGTGCCAGCAGCACCGGGACAGGGAGCACTGAAGCTTTCTTT. Translated: CASSTGTGSTEAFF.

J is TRBJ2-3 and V is TRBV28; 9 bases map to TRBD1. The CDR3 runs to 15 residues. Germline CDR1 and CDR2: MDHEN and SYDVKM. Trimming took 5 bases from V and 3 from J; bases not matched to a gene: 6. The CDR3 DNA reads as TGTGCCAGCAGTAGACGGGACAGGGTGACAGATACGCAGTATTTT. Amino acid sequence: CASSRRDRVTDTQYF.

This clone was observed a few times. This rearrangement joins TRBV11-1 to TRBJ1-1, with 10 positions matching TRBD1. This CDR3 spans 15 amino acids. V shed 5 bases and J 4 bases; nucleotides not matched to a gene: 7. The germline gives CDR1 SGHAT, CDR2 FQDESV (reference sequence). CDR3 in amino acids: CASSPGTGVSTEAFF. CDR3 sequence (DNA): TGTGCCAGCAGCCCAGGGACAGGGGTTTCCACTGAAGCTTTCTTT.

This sequence joins TRBV10-3 and TRBJ2-5; the match to TRBD1 covers 9 bases. The CDR3 consists of 14 residues. Germline assignment: CDR1 ENHRY and CDR2 SYGVKD. V was pared by 6 bases and J by 4 bases, with 6 bases of the junction left unmatched. This chain's CDR3 is CAIRDRDRAETQYF. Written as DNA, the CDR3 is TGTGCCATCAGGGACCGGGACAGGGCAGAGACCCAGTACTTC.

The chain couples TRBV28 to TRBJ1-2; D unresolved. Germline loops: CDR1 MDHEN, CDR2 SYDVKM. The CDR3 spans 12 residues. V lost 6 bases to trimming and J lost 4 bases, with 9 bases between them. CDR3 region: CASRYQSYGYTF. The DNA for the CDR3 is TGTGCCAGCAGATACCAGAGCTATGGCTACACCTTC.

This clone was observed a few times. The chain uses TRBV6-5 and TRBJ1-3, with D hard to call. In germline, CDR1 is MNHEY, CDR2 SVGAGI. There are 13 residues in the CDR3. V lost 6 bases to trimming and J lost 8 bases, with 14 bases between them. In nucleotides, the CDR3 is TGTGCCAGCAGAGGCAGGTCTACTGACACCATATATTTT. It translates to CASRGRSTDTIYF.

This clone was recorded only once. The rearrangement joins TRBV5-6 to TRBJ1-5, with TRBD1 matching 10 bases. The germline V gene has CDR1 SGHDT and CDR2 YYEEEE. CDR3 size: 16 residues. V dropped 0 bases and J dropped 6; count of bases not matched to a gene: 6. The CDR3 bases are TGTGCCAGCAGCTTGGGACAGGGGGCTATTGTTCAGCCCCAGCATTTT. It is translated as CASSLGQGAIVQPQHF. The full variable domain, in which reference TRBV5-6 and TRBJ1-5 provide the parts outside the CDR3, is DAGVTQSPTHLIKTRGQQVTLRCSPKSGHDTVSWYQQALGQGPQFIFQYYEEEERQRGNFPDRFSGHQFPNYSSELNVNALLLGDSALYLCASSLGQGAIVQPQHFGDGTRLSIL.

The V gene is TRBV29-1, the J gene TRBJ2-1; the match to TRBD2 covers 10 bases. With V trimmed by 6 bases and J by 9 bases, 11 bases remained unmatched. The CDR3 has 14 residues. Germline V gives CDR1 SQVTM, CDR2 ANQGSEA. The CDR3 coding sequence is TGCAGCGTCACGCCGGGACTAGCGACGGGTGAGCAGTTCTTC. As protein: CSVTPGLATGEQFF.

CDR3 in DNA: TGTGCCAGCAGCCCGGGACAGCTTAACTATGGCTACACCTTC. Residues: CASSPGQLNYGYTF. The V and J genes are TRBV11-2 and TRBJ1-2, with 7 bases lining up with TRBD1. V shed 5 bases and J 1 base; nucleotides not matched to a gene: 4. Germline V gene sequence: CDR1 SGHAT, CDR2 FQNNGV. The CDR3 covers 14 residues. Looking up the rest from reference TRBV11-2 and TRBJ1-2 gives the full variable domain: EAGVAQSPRYKIIEKRQSVAFWCNPISGHATLYWYQQILGQGPKLLIQFQNNGVVDDSQLPKDRFSAERLKGVDSTLKIQPAKLEDSAVYLCASSPGQLNYGYTFGSGTRLTVV.

The chain has TRBV5-1 and TRBJ2-7; D not certain. From germline, CDR1 is SGHRS and CDR2 YFSETQ. V was pared by 0 bases and J by 4 bases, with 8 bases between. The CDR3 sequence is 13 residues long. CDR3 region: CASSLDWAYEQYF. The DNA for the CDR3 is TGCGCCAGCAGCTTGGATTGGGCGTACGAGCAGTACTTC.

This clone was observed once. V gene TRBV5-5 combines with J gene TRBJ2-1; D gene unclear. V was clipped by 2 bases and J by 0 bases, with 9 bases between them. The CDR3 covers 15 residues. The V gene's germline CDR1 is SGHKS and CDR2 YYEKEE (reference sequence). This CDR3 is CASSFLVSSYNEQFF. The CDR3 bases are TGTGCCAGCAGCTTTTTGGTGAGCTCCTACAATGAGCAGTTCTTC.

V and J are TRBV7-3 and TRBJ2-5, with D perhaps matching TRBD1 (5 bases). Germline V gene sequence: CDR1 SGHTA, CDR2 FQGTGA. The CDR3 runs to 15 residues. With 5 bases removed from V and 0 bases from J, the gap between germline ends came to 13 bases. The CDR3 DNA sequence: TGTGCCAGCAGCCCCCAGGGCCCGGACCAAGAGACCCAGTACTTC. It is translated as CASSPQGPDQETQYF.

The chain carries TRBV28 and TRBJ2-1, with 8 bases fitting TRBD1. The CDR3 has 16 amino acids. Losses at the gene ends were 2 bases for V and 9 bases for J; bases not matched to a gene: 12. From germline, CDR1 is MDHEN and CDR2 SYDVKM. The CDR3 nucleotides read TGTGCCAGCAGTTTACCCGGACAGGGAACTTTCAGTGAGCAGTTCTTC. Translating gives CASSLPGQGTFSEQFF.

The chain is built from TRBV4-2 and TRBJ2-7; no firm D call. The V gene's germline CDR1 is LGHNA and CDR2 YNFKEQ. Trimming took off 0 bases at V and 7 bases at J, with 13 bases between the two ends. The CDR3 length is 14 residues. CDR3 coding DNA: TGTGCCAGCAGCCAAGAGGCTCATCTTCGAGAGCAGTACTTC. It codes for CASSQEAHLREQYF.

This clone was seen once. The rearrangement uses TRBV5-1 and TRBJ2-2; the match to TRBD1 covers 7 bases. The germline V gene encodes CDR1 SGHRS and CDR2 YFSETQ. The J segment lost 4 bases and the V segment lost 0 bases, leaving 6 bases of the junction unmatched. This CDR3 spans 16 amino acids. In DNA, the CDR3 is TGCGCCAGCAGCTTGGCCAAGACAGGGACCACCGGGGAGCTGTTTTTT. Translating gives CASSLAKTGTTGELFF.